This T cell receptor (beta chain) was obtained from a study of cytomegalovirus exposure and HLA in healthy donors. Whole-study findings and limits: Most subjects' HLA-A and HLA-B alleles were reportedly predicted from TCR beta sequences. A missense DCLRE1C variant was associated with V- and J-gene trimming of TCR beta chains in a later analysis, and an independent cohort replicated the association.

PCR amplification relied on 60 Vbeta primers (plus 13 Jbeta primers). Profiling relied on immunoSEQ multiplex PCR, and the TCRdb table lists in-frame clones only, not all of them. The sample contains fewer than 150,000 clones, 60% to 80% of which appear only once. Points on this clone: Antigen unknown.

The CDR3 loop spans 21 amino acids. Germline CDR1 is ENHRY and CDR2 is SYGVKD. V lost 2 bases to trimming and J lost 4 bases; unmatched junction nucleotides: 20. The receptor was isolated from a man aged 50-59 years in good health and CMV-seropositive. The chain employs TRBV10-3 and TRBJ2-5, with 12 bases matching TRBD2. The sequenced sample was PBMCs. CDR3 DNA sequence: TGTGCCATCAGTGAGATCCCCTTCCCCCTAGCGGGGGGGCTTATAGGAGAGACCCAGTACTTC. The encoded protein is CAISEIPFPLAGGLIGETQYF.